One sample yielded the 5 T cell receptor beta chains listed below, sequenced in a study of T-cell memory formation after mild COVID-19. TCRdb independently ran MiXCR on the 5' RACE reads; one entry per CDR3 protein. The data show about 350,000 distinct CDR3 sequences, 12% to 15% seen once. Sequenced material: PBMCs or a T cell subset sorted from them (not recorded which). The origin of the receptors is a young man who had mild COVID-19 (a few samples of this study predate the infection). Cell type and time point are not known.

The V call is TRBV6-1, the J call TRBJ1-1, with unresolved D. The germline V gene encodes CDR1 MNHNS and CDR2 SASEGT. The CDR3 is 13 amino acids. Trimming took off 7 bases at V and 0 bases at J, with 9 bases between the two ends. This CDR3 reads CASTEVVNTEAFF. Written as DNA, the CDR3 is TGTGCCAGCACCGAGGTGGTGAACACTGAAGCTTTCTTT.

This clonotype was counted a few times. The chain employs TRBV27 and TRBJ2-5; D is uncertain. The V gene lost 5 bases and the J gene lost 2 bases, with 15 bases spanning the gap. This CDR3 spans 15 amino acids. Looked up from germline, CDR1 is MNHEY and CDR2 is SMNVEV (reference sequence). The CDR3 DNA sequence: TGTGCCAGCAGTCCAGGACCGACCGATCAAGAGACCCAGTACTTC. Its protein product is CASSPGPTDQETQYF.

This clonotype was counted many times. The J gene is TRBJ2-3, the V gene TRBV5-1; D unresolved. This CDR3 is built from 12 residues. Between the trimmed V and J ends, which lost 6 bases and 5 bases, there was a span of 10 bases. CDR1 is SGHRS, CDR2 YFSETQ, per germline. The CDR3 loop is CASTRDGDTQYF. DNA for the CDR3: TGCGCCAGCACCCGAGACGGAGATACGCAGTATTTT.

This clonotype was counted between two and nine times. J is TRBJ1-2 and V is TRBV7-3; the D is unclear. V was pared by 5 bases and J by 4 bases, with 11 bases between. Germline loops: CDR1 SGHTA, CDR2 FQGTGA. The CDR3 is 13 amino acids. This CDR3 is CASSPTPRYGYTF. Here the CDR3 DNA reads TGTGCCAGCAGCCCGACACCCCGCTATGGCTACACCTTC.

The chain couples TRBV20-1 to TRBJ2-1; a weak D match, TRBD2 (6 bases). The CDR3 is 13 amino acids. Looked up from germline, CDR1 is DFQATT and CDR2 is SNEGSKA (reference sequence). Trimming stripped 1 base from V and 7 bases from J, with 11 bases between. DNA of the CDR3: TGCAGTGCTAGAGCGGGGGTCGTTAATGAGCAGTTCTTC. Residues: CSARAGVVNEQFF.